This T cell receptor beta chain was captured in a study of T cell responses to AZD1222 COVID-19 vaccine. Libraries were prepared by immunoSEQ multiplex PCR; TCRdb keeps only in-frame clonotypes and omits some of them. The repertoire holds about 110,000 clones, with around 95% as singletons. The material sequenced was peripheral blood, taken on day 0 of AZD1222 vaccination. The source is an adult in good health.

CDR3 region: CASRRTGGAGGGYTF. In nucleotides, the CDR3 is TGTGCCAGCAGACGAACAGGGGGCGCAGGGGGTGGCTACACCTTC. The rearrangement links TRBV6-5 to TRBJ1-2; 9 bases are shared with TRBD1. The CDR3 is 15 residues long. V gave up 6 bases and J gave up 7 bases; unmatched junction bases: 12. Germline V CDR1 and CDR2: MNHEY, SVGAGI.